This TCR beta chain came from a study of Graves' ophthalmopathy and Graves' hyperthyroidism. Regarding this clonotype: A junction boundary mismatches the germline segment, possibly from a read error.

Researchers took RNA transcripts and amplified TCR beta CDR3 regions from them. In the first round, RT-PCR was carried out with HTBI primers, and a multiplex PCR formed the second round. MiXCR, run by TCRdb on the multiplex PCR reads, gives a single entry per CDR3 protein. The sample lists a few hundred thousand distinct CDR3 sequences, 15% to 20% occurring once. Sample: peripheral blood. The TCR comes from an adult woman with stable Graves' hyperthyroidism.

The CDR3 nucleotides are TGTGCCAGCAGGGTAGAGGCCAAGGGTGTCGGGAACATTAAGTACTTC. Amino acid sequence: CASRVEAKGVGNIKYF. The chain is built from TRBV6-2 or TRBV6-3 and TRBJ2-4; maybe TRBD2 (5 bases). The CDR3 consists of 16 residues. Germline CDR1 and CDR2: MNHEY and SVGEGT.